What follows are 10 T cell receptor beta chains derived from one specimen sequenced in a study of blood T cell repertoires in COVID-19. Profiling relied on immunoSEQ multiplex PCR, and the TCRdb table lists in-frame clones only, not all of them. The data show about 220,000 clones, more than 85% seen once. The source material was peripheral blood. These receptors were obtained from a man in his forties or fifties with active or convalescent COVID-19.

The chain has TRBV5-6 and TRBJ1-1, with 8 bases that match TRBD1. Germline loops: CDR1 SGHDT, CDR2 YYEEEE. V was pared by 1 base and J by 10 bases, with 6 bases of the junction left unmatched. This CDR3 region has 13 residues. The CDR3 region is CASSLSGGRGAFF. The CDR3 coding sequence is TGTGCCAGCAGCTTGTCAGGGGGCAGGGGAGCTTTCTTT. Using reference TRBV5-6 and TRBJ1-1 for the parts outside the CDR3, the full variable domain is DAGVTQSPTHLIKTRGQQVTLRCSPKSGHDTVSWYQQALGQGPQFIFQYYEEEERQRGNFPDRFSGHQFPNYSSELNVNALLLGDSALYLCASSLSGGRGAFFGQGTRLTVV.

This rearrangement joins TRBV28 to TRBJ2-7; D ambiguous. The germline V and J ends were trimmed by 10 bases and 2 bases, with 15 bases remaining between them. The CDR3 length is 13 residues. CDR1 and CDR2 (germline): MDHEN, SYDVKM. The CDR3 loop is CAIQDVATYEQYF. DNA of the CDR3: TGTGCCATCCAGGATGTGGCTACCTACGAGCAGTACTTC.

The genes are TRBV21-1 and TRBJ2-5; the table's TRBD2 call for D was not verified on the DNA. TRBV21-1 is a pseudogene. The CDR3 covers 16 residues. DNA for the CDR3: TGTGCCAGCAGCAAAACCACCGGGGAGGGACCGGAGACCCAGTACTTC. It is translated as CASSKTTGEGPETQYF.

This chain links TRBV7-8 with TRBJ2-3, with 14 positions matching TRBD2. The CDR3 covers 14 residues. The junction had 2 bases not matched to a gene; V was cut back by 8 bases and J by 4 bases. The germline CDR1 and CDR2 sequences are SGHVS and FQNEAQ. CDR3 sequence reads: CASRGLAGADTQYF. CDR3 nucleotides: TGTGCCAGCCGGGGACTAGCGGGAGCAGATACGCAGTATTTT.

This chain uses TRBV6-5 with TRBJ2-1; 8 nucleotides align to TRBD1. The CDR3 has 15 amino acids. Germline V CDR1 and CDR2: MNHEY, SVGAGI. V was clipped by 6 bases and J by 0 bases; unmatched bases: 4. CDR3 residues: CASSSDRGSYNEQFF. The CDR3 DNA reads as TGTGCCAGCAGCTCCGACAGGGGCTCCTACAATGAGCAGTTCTTC.

The genes are TRBV15 and TRBJ2-7; 7 bases line up with TRBD1. The germline CDR1 and CDR2 sequences are LNHNV and YYDKDF (reference sequence). This CDR3 contains 15 residues. With 0 bases clipped from V and 0 bases from J, the junction kept 2 bases outside the gene matches. The CDR3 reads CATSRETGSSYEQYF. As DNA, the CDR3 is TGTGCCACCAGCAGAGAGACAGGGTCCTCCTACGAGCAGTACTTC.

V gene TRBV5-1 combines with J gene TRBJ1-1; a possible D gene is TRBD1 (5 bases). Trimming shortened V by 4 bases and J by 0 bases, and 22 bases separated the two germline ends. CDR1 and CDR2 from the germline V gene are SGHRS and YFSETQ. The length of the CDR3 is 18 residues. The CDR3 DNA sequence: TGCGCCAGCAGCCGCCCCCGGCAGGGATCGGCCATGAACACTGAAGCTTTCTTT. Translated: CASSRPRQGSAMNTEAFF.

The chain joins TRBV13 to TRBJ2-1; TRBD2 matches 15 bases. The CDR3 spans 18 residues. Germline CDR1 is PRHDT and CDR2 is FYEKMQ (reference sequence). With V trimmed by 5 bases and J by 4 bases, 9 bases remained unmatched. CDR3 nucleotides: TGTGCCAGCAGCCGGACTAGCGGGAGGGGGGGGCCTTACAATGAGCAGTTCTTC. Translating it yields CASSRTSGRGGPYNEQFF.

V and J are TRBV28 and TRBJ1-2, with 7 bases that match TRBD1. CDR3 length equals 17 residues. Germline trimming cut 2 bases from V and 0 bases from J; bases unmatched to any gene: 9. From germline, CDR1 is MDHEN and CDR2 SYDVKM. The CDR3 spells CASSLPKDRVPNYGYTF. The CDR3, as DNA: TGTGCCAGCAGTTTACCCAAAGACAGGGTACCTAACTATGGCTACACCTTC.

With regard to this clone: The junction does not match germline at one end; this may be a read error. The J gene is TRBJ1-6, the V gene TRBV9; TRBD1 matches at 9 bases. The CDR3 has 14 residues. The germline gives CDR1 SGDLS, CDR2 YYNGEE. The CDR3 sequence is CASSLGQGRSPLYF. The DNA for the CDR3 is TGTGCCAGCAGCCTAGGACAGGGGAGATCACCCCTCTACTTT.